The 20 T cell receptor beta chains in this list originate from one sample, sequenced in a study of cytomegalovirus exposure and HLA in healthy donors. This table comes from immunoSEQ multiplex PCR, and its TCRdb copy is limited to in-frame clones, with some not included. Of 200,000 to 300,000 clones detected, more than 85% appear once; the ten largest clones hold 12%. The sequenced sample was PBMCs. The receptor set was obtained from a man aged 18 to 29 in good health and CMV-seropositive.

The gene calls are TRBV11-2 and TRBJ1-4; 7 nucleotides match TRBD1. Losses at the gene ends were 2 bases for V and 7 bases for J; bases not matched to a gene: 10. The CDR3 covers 16 residues. Germline V gives CDR1 SGHAT, CDR2 FQNNGV. DNA for the CDR3: TGTGCCAGCAGCTTACGTTATAGGACAGGAGGTGAAAAACTGTTTTTT. Translation: CASSLRYRTGGEKLFF. Using reference TRBV11-2 and TRBJ1-4 for the parts outside the CDR3, the full variable domain is EAGVAQSPRYKIIEKRQSVAFWCNPISGHATLYWYQQILGQGPKLLIQFQNNGVVDDSQLPKDRFSAERLKGVDSTLKIQPAKLEDSAVYLCASSLRYRTGGEKLFFGSGTQLSVL.

The chain has TRBV28 and TRBJ2-2, with D possibly being TRBD1 (5 bases). CDR1 is MDHEN and CDR2 is SYDVKM in the germline V gene. The CDR3 length is 15 residues. Trimming shortened V by 6 bases and J by 4 bases, and 15 bases separated the two germline ends. DNA of the CDR3: TGTGCCAGCAGCCCAGGGTCCCTGGGCACCGGGGAGCTGTTTTTT. It specifies CASSPGSLGTGELFF.

The chain is built from TRBV6-1 and TRBJ2-5, with D possibly being TRBD1 (6 bases). This CDR3 comprises 14 residues. CDR1 and CDR2 (germline): MNHNS, SASEGT. V was shortened by 6 bases and J by 5 bases, with 16 bases between the two germline ends. The CDR3 protein is CASRLPGHRETQYF. The CDR3 bases are TGTGCCAGCAGGCTACCGGGACACCGGGAGACCCAGTACTTC.

V and J are TRBV7-9 and TRBJ2-7; D possibly corresponds to TRBD2 (6 bases). CDR1 and CDR2 (germline): SEHNR, FQNEAQ (reference sequence). This CDR3 has 15 residues. Trimming took off 4 bases at V and 0 bases at J, with 13 bases between the two ends. For the CDR3, the DNA is TGTGCCAGCAGCTCCGCCGGGACTGCCTCCTACGAGCAGTACTTC. It specifies CASSSAGTASYEQYF. The complete variable domain, with remaining parts taken from reference TRBV7-9 and TRBJ2-7, reads DTGVSQNPRHKITKRGQNVTFRCDPISEHNRLYWYRQTLGQGPEFLTYFQNEAQLEKSRLLSDRFSAERPKGSFSTLEIQRTEQGDSAMYLCASSSAGTASYEQYFGPGTRLTVT.

The chain couples TRBV7-6 to TRBJ2-7; TRBD1 matches at 9 bases. The CDR3 extends over 15 amino acids. The germline CDR1 and CDR2 sequences are SGHVS and FNYEAQ. J lost 2 bases, V lost 0 bases, and 2 bases had no gene match. For the CDR3, the DNA is TGTGCCAGCAGCTTAGCGGGGACAGGGCCCTACGAGCAGTACTTC. This encodes CASSLAGTGPYEQYF.

This chain connects TRBV25-1 to TRBJ2-5; 8 nucleotides match TRBD1. Germline-derived CDR1 and CDR2 are MGHDK and SYGVNS. The CDR3 loop spans 13 amino acids. With V trimmed by 6 bases and J by 5 bases, 5 bases remained unmatched. The chain's CDR3 is CASRDRVVETQYF. The CDR3 DNA follows: TGTGCCAGCAGGGACAGGGTGGTGGAGACCCAGTACTTC.

The rearrangement uses TRBV5-1 and TRBJ1-1, with TRBD1 matching 7 bases. Per germline, CDR1 SGHRS and CDR2 YFSETQ. Trimming removed 4 bases from V and 0 bases from J; junction bases left unmatched: 12. The CDR3 is made up of 17 amino acids. CDR3 sequence: CASSPRGKGTVNTEAFF. CDR3 DNA: TGCGCCAGCAGCCCCCGGGGAAAGGGGACAGTGAACACTGAAGCTTTCTTT. The whole variable domain, remainder taken from reference TRBV5-1 and TRBJ1-1, is KAGVTQTPRYLIKTRGQQVTLSCSPISGHRSVSWYQQTPGQGLQFLFEYFSETQRNKGNFPGRFSGRQFSNSRSEMNVSTLELGDSALYLCASSPRGKGTVNTEAFFGQGTRLTVV.

This clone was seen at least ten times. The chain has TRBV7-9 and TRBJ1-2; TRBD1 might be the D (6 bases). From germline, CDR1 is SEHNR and CDR2 FQNEAQ (reference sequence). V lost 5 bases and J 4 bases, leaving 17 bases between the germline ends. The CDR3 has 15 residues. In DNA, the CDR3 is TGTGCCAGCAGCCCATACCAGAGGGGGGGCTATGGCTACACCTTC. It is translated as CASSPYQRGGYGYTF.

The chain couples TRBV11-1 to TRBJ2-1, with D perhaps matching TRBD1 or TRBD2 (5 bases each). V was cut by 5 bases and J by 4 bases, with 12 bases left in between. CDR1 is SGHAT and CDR2 is FQDESV in the germline V gene (reference sequence). The CDR3 has 14 amino acids. CDR3 sequence (DNA): TGTGCCAGCAGCCCCCCGGGGCTATACAATGAGCAGTTCTTC. Residues: CASSPPGLYNEQFF.

This rearrangement joins TRBV7-2 to TRBJ2-1; 8 bases are shared with TRBD2. CDR1 is SGHTA, CDR2 FQGNSA, per germline. The CDR3 contains 15 residues. V shed 3 bases, J shed 3 bases, and the junction held 4 bases outside the gene matches. CDR3 loop: CASSFTSGGYNEQFF. The CDR3, as DNA: TGTGCCAGCAGCTTTACTAGCGGAGGCTACAATGAGCAGTTCTTC.

The V and J genes are TRBV14 and TRBJ2-1, with D tentatively TRBD2 (6 bases). V was trimmed by 2 bases and J by 0 bases, leaving 20 bases between them. The V gene's germline CDR1 is SGHDN and CDR2 FVKESK. The CDR3 extends over 19 amino acids. For the CDR3, the DNA is TGTGCCAGCAGCCAATACCTAGGGACTTTCTGGAGCTCCTACAATGAGCAGTTCTTC. Its protein is CASSQYLGTFWSSYNEQFF.

The rearrangement uses TRBV6-5 and TRBJ2-7; 11 bases map to TRBD2. The CDR3 is 14 amino acids. Germline V gives CDR1 MNHEY, CDR2 SVGAGI. V dropped 4 bases and J dropped 6; count of bases not matched to a gene: 5. The CDR3 is CASSSIGTSGEQYF. CDR3 DNA sequence: TGTGCCAGCAGTTCCATCGGGACTAGCGGCGAGCAGTACTTC.

The V gene is TRBV7-9, the J gene TRBJ2-7; possibly TRBD2 for D (7 bases). The V end lost 0 bases, the J end lost 3 bases, and 18 bases lay between the germline ends. Germline V lookup: CDR1 SEHNR, CDR2 FQNEAQ (reference sequence). The CDR3 totals 17 residues. The CDR3 DNA is TGTGCCAGCAGCTTAGCGAATTGGGGGGGCGAAAGCTACGAGCAGTACTTC. Protein product: CASSLANWGGESYEQYF.

The J gene is TRBJ1-1, the V gene TRBV6-1; unclear D gene. This CDR3 comprises 13 residues. V shed 6 bases and J shed 1 base, with 9 bases lying between them. The germline V gene has CDR1 MNHNS and CDR2 SASEGT. The CDR3 sequence: CASRRGTNTEAFF. CDR3 nucleotides: TGTGCCAGCAGGCGGGGTACGAACACTGAAGCTTTCTTT.

The CDR3 DNA is TGTGCCAGCAGTTATGGGGACAGGTCCTATGGCTACACCTTC. This translates into CASSYGDRSYGYTF. The rearrangement links TRBV6-5 to TRBJ1-2; TRBD1 agrees at 8 bases. Losses at the gene ends were 3 bases for V and 4 bases for J; bases not matched to a gene: 4. The CDR3 contains 14 residues. CDR1 and CDR2 (germline): MNHEY, SVGAGI.

The DNA of the CDR3 is TGTGCCAGCAGCCAGCGGCGGGGCGAGCAGTACTTC. Its translation: CASSQRRGEQYF. The chain carries TRBV7-2 and TRBJ2-7, with D possibly being TRBD2 (6 bases). The CDR3 runs to 12 residues. V was cut by 5 bases and J by 6 bases, with 11 bases left in between. Germline CDR1 SGHTA, CDR2 FQGNSA.

This clone appeared once. The chain uses TRBV7-8 and TRBJ1-1; D is undetermined. The V and J ends lost 6 bases and 3 bases respectively, with 14 bases between them. The CDR3 runs 14 residues. Per germline, CDR1 SGHVS and CDR2 FQNEAQ. The CDR3 sequence is CASSSVLSHTEAFF. DNA for the CDR3: TGTGCCAGCAGTTCCGTTCTATCCCACACTGAAGCTTTCTTT.

The rearrangement uses TRBV29-1 and TRBJ1-1, with a possible D match to TRBD1 (5 bases). The V gene's germline CDR1 is SQVTM and CDR2 ANQGSEA. V shed 6 bases and J shed 0 bases, with 8 bases lying between them. The CDR3 length is 12 residues. DNA of the CDR3: TGCAGCGTGGGGGGGATGAACACTGAAGCTTTCTTT. Translating it yields CSVGGMNTEAFF. The full variable domain, its missing parts supplied by reference TRBV29-1 and TRBJ1-1, is SAVISQKPSRDICQRGTSLTIQCQVDSQVTMMFWYRQQPGQSLTLIATANQGSEATYESGFVIDKFPISRPNLTFSTLTVSNMSPEDSSIYLCSVGGMNTEAFFGQGTRLTVV.

The chain recombines TRBV2 with TRBJ1-2; 7 positions agree with TRBD1. CDR1 and CDR2 from the germline V gene are SNHLY and FYNNEI. J was trimmed by 5 bases and V by 4 bases; bases with no gene match: 10. CDR3 length: 15 residues. This chain's CDR3 is CASSAARTGAYGYTF. DNA of the CDR3: TGTGCCAGCAGTGCAGCCCGGACAGGTGCTTATGGCTACACCTTC.

This clone came up once. CDR3 nucleotide sequence: TGTGCCAGCAGTTCGGGACTACCTGGCCACAATGAGCAGTTCTTC. It specifies CASSSGLPGHNEQFF. V is TRBV6-5 and J is TRBJ2-1, with 7 bases matching TRBD2. The V gene end was trimmed by 4 bases and the J gene end by 5 bases; junction bases not matched to a gene: 8. CDR3 size: 15 residues. Germline-derived CDR1 and CDR2 are MNHEY and SVGAGI.